This record covers a single TCR beta chain. The source of the sample is a study of T-cell memory formation after mild COVID-19. Study-wide background: The TCR clusters were mostly specific to one donor.

CDR3 length: 11 amino acids. The ends were cut back, 7 bases at V and 6 bases at J, with 9 bases in the middle. Germline assignment: CDR1 SNHLY and CDR2 FYNNEI. One entry per CDR3 protein results from TCRdb running MiXCR on the 5' RACE reads. This sample has approximately 440,000 distinct CDR3 sequences, with 20% found just once. The V gene is TRBV2, the J gene TRBJ1-2; D not resolved. This TCR came from an adult woman who had mild COVID-19 (a few samples of this study predate the infection). Cell type and time point are not known. The sample consisted of PBMCs or a T cell subset sorted from them (not recorded which). DNA of the CDR3: TGTGCCAGCATCCCCCTTCATGGCTACACCTTC. As protein: CASIPLHGYTF.